This TCR beta chain is from a study of blood T cell repertoires in COVID-19. The CDR3 covers 13 residues. The germline V and J ends were trimmed by 3 bases and 8 bases, with 11 bases remaining between them. Looked up from germline, CDR1 is SGHVS and CDR2 is FNYEAQ. Libraries were prepared by immunoSEQ multiplex PCR; TCRdb keeps only in-frame clonotypes and omits some of them. The sample yields 380,000 or so clones, roughly 90% seen once. The genes are TRBV7-6 and TRBJ2-4, with D hard to call. What was sequenced was peripheral blood. This receptor was taken from a middle-aged man with acute or convalescent COVID-19. The CDR3 nucleotides are TGTGCCAGCAGCTTCGGTCCTCGGGACATTCAGTACTTC. This encodes CASSFGPRDIQYF.